This entry lists 24 T cell receptor beta chains sequenced from one sample in a study of T cells of healthy individuals. A single record per CDR3 protein comes from TCRdb applying MiXCR to the 5' RACE reads. The sample records 60,000 to 80,000 distinct CDR3 sequences, 15% to 20% being singletons. The receptors stem from a human donor in good health.

The chain links TRBV20-1 to TRBJ1-3; no reliable D call. The CDR3 has 17 amino acids. V dropped 0 bases and J dropped 0 bases, with 15 bases sitting between them. The germline gives CDR1 DFQATT, CDR2 SNEGSKA (reference sequence). CDR3 coding DNA: TGCAGTGCTAGAGAGAGGGCGGGGTTGAGCTCTGGAAACACCATATATTTT. It encodes CSARERAGLSSGNTIYF.

This chain uses TRBV20-1 with TRBJ2-5; D gene unclear. This CDR3 region has 14 residues. Germline V lookup: CDR1 DFQATT, CDR2 SNEGSKA (reference sequence). V was trimmed by 3 bases and J by 3 bases, leaving 14 bases between them. The DNA of the CDR3 is TGCAGTGCTAGGTTTACGGCGAACGAAGAGACCCAGTACTTC. Protein product: CSARFTANEETQYF.

This clonotype appeared many times. The rearrangement joins TRBV5-1 to TRBJ1-1, with 7 bases lining up with TRBD1. Germline CDR1 reads SGHRS; CDR2 reads YFSETQ. V was pared by 4 bases and J by 0 bases, with 6 bases of the junction left unmatched. The CDR3 loop spans 15 amino acids. In DNA, the CDR3 is TGCGCCAGCAGCCGACAGACAGGGATGAACACTGAAGCTTTCTTT. Translation gives CASSRQTGMNTEAFF.

This clonotype was observed at least ten times. This chain links TRBV19 with TRBJ2-3, with TRBD2 matching over 14 bases. The CDR3 sequence is 18 residues long. V gave up 5 bases and J gave up 4 bases; unmatched junction bases: 11. Looked up from germline, CDR1 is LNHDA and CDR2 is SQIVND (reference sequence). CDR3 protein: CASSPTRPTSGRADTQYF. CDR3 nucleotide sequence: TGTGCCAGTAGTCCAACCCGTCCGACTAGCGGGAGGGCAGATACGCAGTATTTT.

This clonotype turned up a few times. This chain links TRBV6-4 with TRBJ2-2; no firm D call. The germline V gene encodes CDR1 MRHNA and CDR2 SNTAGT. The V end lost 8 bases, the J end lost 2 bases, and 9 bases lay between the germline ends. The CDR3 contains 13 residues. As DNA, the CDR3 is TGTGCCAGCGCGGCTGTCAACACCGGGGAGCTGTTTTTT. Its protein is CASAAVNTGELFF.

This clonotype came up many times. The chain combines TRBV28 with TRBJ2-2, with TRBD2 matching over 10 bases. The length of the CDR3 is 16 residues. V lost 6 bases and J lost 1; bases outside the gene matches: 5. In germline, CDR1 is MDHEN, CDR2 SYDVKM. CDR3 sequence reads: CASSSRTSGNTGELFF. CDR3 DNA sequence: TGTGCCAGCAGCTCCCGGACTAGCGGGAACACCGGGGAGCTGTTTTTT.

This clonotype has ten or more counts. The rearrangement joins TRBV7-9 to TRBJ2-1; 9 nucleotides match TRBD1. In germline, CDR1 is SEHNR, CDR2 FQNEAQ (reference sequence). This CDR3 contains 18 residues. The V and J ends lost 1 base and 0 bases, in that order; junction bases with no gene match: 7. This chain's CDR3 is CASSLVRTGGHSYNEQFF. The CDR3 DNA follows: TGTGCCAGCAGCTTAGTACGTACAGGGGGCCACTCCTACAATGAGCAGTTCTTC.

This chain uses TRBV7-9 with TRBJ1-5, with D hard to call. This CDR3 is built from 14 residues. Germline V gene sequence: CDR1 SEHNR, CDR2 FQNEAQ (reference sequence). V lost 5 bases to trimming and J lost 4 bases, with 12 bases between them. In DNA form, the CDR3 reads TGTGCCAGCAGCCCGGACGGCACGAATCAGCCCCAGCATTTT. Its protein is CASSPDGTNQPQHF.

Comment on this clonotype: A read error is possible here, since a much larger clone lies one base away. The chain links TRBV5-1 to TRBJ1-1; 8 bases line up with TRBD1. The germline V gene encodes CDR1 SGHRS and CDR2 YFSETQ. CDR3 length: 14 residues. The CDR3 bases are TGCACCAGCAGCTCGGAAGTGCCAGGGGGCGAAGCTTTCTTT. Its translation: CTSSSEVPGGEAFF.

This clonotype showed up many times. The chain is built from TRBV7-3 and TRBJ2-1; D may be TRBD2 (5 bases). Trimming stripped 3 bases from V and 10 bases from J, with 16 bases between. The CDR3 sequence is 14 residues long. Germline V gives CDR1 SGHTA, CDR2 FQGTGA. CDR3 sequence: CASSFGGIGEEQFF. In nucleotides, the CDR3 is TGTGCCAGCAGCTTCGGAGGTATTGGCGAGGAGCAGTTCTTC.

This clonotype was counted a few times. V and J are TRBV2 and TRBJ1-5; TRBD1 matches 12 bases. The length of the CDR3 is 16 residues. Germline V gene sequence: CDR1 SNHLY, CDR2 FYNNEI. V shed 5 bases, J shed 2 bases, and the junction held 4 bases outside the gene matches. CDR3 DNA sequence: TGTGCCAGCAGTTGGGACAGGGGGCTTGGCAATCAGCCCCAGCATTTT. Translated, it gives CASSWDRGLGNQPQHF.

The J gene is TRBJ2-7, the V gene TRBV2, with D unclear. Deletions cut 7 bases from V and 4 bases from J, with 14 bases between. The CDR3 has 13 amino acids. The germline gives CDR1 SNHLY, CDR2 FYNNEI. The CDR3 loop reads CASKGRNGYEQYF. Written as DNA, the CDR3 is TGTGCCAGCAAGGGCAGAAACGGGTACGAGCAGTACTTC.

The chain has TRBV7-6 and TRBJ1-5, with 8 bases aligning to TRBD1. This CDR3 is built from 17 residues. V shed 5 bases and J 5 bases; nucleotides not matched to a gene: 14. The V gene's germline CDR1 is SGHVS and CDR2 FNYEAQ. CDR3 sequence: CASSPKRTGKGDQPQHF. CDR3 in DNA: TGTGCCAGCAGCCCGAAACGGACAGGGAAAGGCGATCAGCCCCAGCATTTT.

At least ten counts were recorded for this clonotype. This rearrangement joins TRBV18 to TRBJ2-7; perhaps TRBD2 as D (5 bases). Germline V gives CDR1 KGHSH, CDR2 LQKENI. This CDR3 contains 15 residues. The V end was cut by 3 bases, the J end by 3 bases, with 15 bases between. The CDR3 DNA is TGTGCCAGCTCACCCAAGACTCGGGCGGGCTACGAGCAGTACTTC. Its translation: CASSPKTRAGYEQYF.

V and J are TRBV3-1 and TRBJ2-3; tentative D call: TRBD2 (6 bases). This CDR3 is built from 16 residues. Trimming removed 1 base from V and 4 bases from J, with 15 bases in between. Germline V gives CDR1 LGHDT, CDR2 YNNKEL (reference sequence). CDR3: CASSQVNGRMADTQYF. In DNA form, the CDR3 reads TGTGCCAGCAGCCAAGTAAACGGGAGAATGGCAGATACGCAGTATTTT.

The genes are TRBV7-6 and TRBJ2-7; D is possibly TRBD1 or TRBD2 (5 bases each). The CDR3 has 13 residues. Germline assignment: CDR1 SGHVS and CDR2 FNYEAQ. Trimming took 5 bases from V and 6 from J, leaving 14 bases between them. This CDR3 is CASSPGTVGEQYF. The CDR3 nucleotides read TGTGCCAGCAGCCCGGGGACGGTGGGCGAGCAGTACTTC.

The chain combines TRBV2 with TRBJ2-2, with D perhaps assigned TRBD1 or TRBD2 (5 bases each). This CDR3 is built from 13 residues. Germline V gene sequence: CDR1 SNHLY, CDR2 FYNNEI. V lost 6 bases and J lost 1, with 6 bases in between. CDR3 region: CASRRGNTGELFF. The CDR3 nucleotides read TGTGCCAGCAGGAGGGGGAACACCGGGGAGCTGTTTTTT.

Many counts were recorded for this clonotype. The chain carries TRBV25-1 and TRBJ2-7; 8 nucleotides align to TRBD2. This CDR3 spans 13 amino acids. Unmatched junction bases numbered 2, after V lost 5 bases and J lost 2 bases. Germline V gene lookup returns CDR1 MGHDK and CDR2 SYGVNS. The chain's CDR3 is CASSRAGAYEQYF. The CDR3 region has the DNA TGTGCCAGCAGTAGAGCGGGAGCCTACGAGCAGTACTTC.

The chain couples TRBV6-2 or TRBV6-3 to TRBJ2-1; 7 bases agree with TRBD2. Germline V gene sequence: CDR1 MNHEY, CDR2 SVGEGT. The V gene end was trimmed by 2 bases and the J gene end by 6 bases; junction bases not matched to a gene: 4. The CDR3 extends over 14 amino acids. Here the CDR3 DNA reads TGTGCCAGCAGTTACGCTAGCGGCCCCAATGAGCAGTTCTTC. Residues: CASSYASGPNEQFF.

The rearrangement links TRBV6-5 to TRBJ2-7; 8 positions match TRBD1. This CDR3 has 16 amino acids. CDR1 is MNHEY and CDR2 is SVGAGI in the germline V gene. Trimming cost V 2 bases and J 2 bases; bases outside gene matches: 8. This CDR3 reads CASSYPMTGVTYEQYF. The CDR3 bases are TGTGCCAGCAGTTACCCCATGACAGGGGTAACCTACGAGCAGTACTTC.

This clonotype was counted only a few times. The V call is TRBV28, the J call TRBJ2-7, with D perhaps matching TRBD1 (5 bases). This CDR3 has 14 residues. Trimming stripped 6 bases from V and 3 bases from J, with 15 bases between. Germline CDR1 MDHEN, CDR2 SYDVKM. CDR3 in amino acids: CASRGRATNYEQYF. CDR3 coding DNA: TGTGCCAGCAGGGGCAGGGCGACAAACTACGAGCAGTACTTC. Full variable domain (remainder filled in from reference TRBV28 and TRBJ2-7): DVKVTQSSRYLVKRTGEKVFLECVQDMDHENMFWYRQDPGLGLRLIYFSYDVKMKEKGDIPEGYSVSREKKERFSLILESASTNQTSMYLCASRGRATNYEQYFGPGTRLTVT.

The table lists this clonotype with many counts. V usage is TRBV20-1 and J usage is TRBJ1-1; TRBD1 agrees at 7 bases. The germline CDR1 and CDR2 sequences are DFQATT and SNEGSKA (reference sequence). The CDR3 extends over 14 amino acids. V shed 3 bases, J shed 0 bases, and the junction held 4 bases outside the gene matches. CDR3 protein: CSASSGTVNTEAFF. DNA for the CDR3: TGCAGTGCTAGTTCCGGGACAGTGAACACTGAAGCTTTCTTT.

This clonotype has more than one count but fewer than ten. Here the CDR3 DNA reads TGTGCCAGCAGCTTAGGACAGGTGAATTCACCCCTCCACTTT. This codes for CASSLGQVNSPLHF. The chain recombines TRBV13 with TRBJ1-6; TRBD1 is a possible D gene (5 bases). The germline CDR1 and CDR2 sequences are PRHDT and FYEKMQ (reference sequence). CDR3 length: 14 residues. V lost 0 bases to trimming and J lost 7 bases, with 7 bases between them.

This clonotype was recorded many times. The rearrangement links TRBV4-2 to TRBJ1-6; D is ambiguous. CDR1 is LGHNA and CDR2 is YNFKEQ in the germline V gene. The V gene lost 1 base and the J gene lost 15 bases, with 13 bases spanning the gap. The CDR3 runs to 13 residues. CDR3 in amino acids: CASSQGKLEFLHF. The CDR3 DNA is TGTGCCAGCAGCCAAGGGAAACTTGAGTTCCTCCACTTT.